The T cell receptor (beta chain) described here comes from a study of blood T cell repertoires in COVID-19. Study-level information: The United States, Italy and Spain supplied acute and convalescent COVID-19 samples.

This clone was picked up a small number of times. This CDR3 contains 17 residues. With 1 base removed from V and 6 bases from J, the gap between germline ends came to 22 bases. Germline V gene sequence: CDR1 SGHTA, CDR2 FQGNSA. The protocol was immunoSEQ multiplex PCR, while the TCRdb copy is restricted to in-frame clones and leaves out a portion. The table includes roughly 76,000 clones, roughly 79% detected once. This sequence originates from a man aged 70 or older with acute or convalescent COVID-19. The chain is built from TRBV7-2 and TRBJ2-7; possible D gene TRBD1, 5 bases. Specimen: peripheral blood. The CDR3 sequence is CASSLDVPTGRAAEQYF. Written as DNA, the CDR3 is TGTGCCAGCAGCTTAGACGTCCCGACTGGCAGGGCGGCCGAGCAGTACTTC.